This T cell receptor beta chain originates from a study of T cells after posttransplantation cyclophosphamide. Study findings and constraints: After PTCy, TRB diversity resembled that of CNI/methotrexate controls.

In regard to this clone: No antigen is known for it.

The table came from immunoSEQ multiplex PCR; TCRdb's copy has only in-frame clones and leaves some out. The sample holds roughly 30,000 clones, roughly 90% seen once. Per germline, CDR1 SGHDN and CDR2 FVKESK. J gave up 0 bases and V 11 bases, and 4 bases lay outside the gene matches. This CDR3 is 13 amino acids long. The sequence derives from a woman in her thirties or forties with a blood cancer, CMV-positive, and with a related stem cell donor. This chain uses TRBV14 with TRBJ1-1; TRBD1 agrees at 9 bases. Sequencing input: PBMCs. Here the CDR3 DNA reads TGTGCCTGCGGGACAGGGATGAACACTGAAGCTTTCTTT. Protein product: CACGTGMNTEAFF.